The 15 T cell receptor beta chains reported below all come from one sample, sequenced in a study of blood T cell repertoires in COVID-19. This table comes from immunoSEQ multiplex PCR, and its TCRdb copy is limited to in-frame clones, with some not included. The sample holds some 140,000 clones, 80% to 90% seen once. The sequenced sample consisted of peripheral blood. These receptors all come from a human donor in a cohort sampled during active COVID-19.

The genes are TRBV10-1 and TRBJ2-7, with D unresolved. The CDR3 runs to 11 residues. V was cut by 3 bases and J by 3 bases, with 3 bases left in between. In germline, CDR1 is WNHNN, CDR2 SYGVQD (reference sequence). The CDR3 bases are TGCGCCAGCAGTGACCTCTACGAGCAGTACTTC. Translation gives CASSDLYEQYF.

The gene calls are TRBV9 and TRBJ2-1; 9 positions agree with TRBD2. Germline V gene data show CDR1 as SGDLS and CDR2 as YYNGEE. The CDR3 runs 15 residues. Trimming cost V 4 bases and J 7 bases; bases outside gene matches: 9. The chain's CDR3 is CASSPGAGGRNEQFF. The CDR3 nucleotides are TGTGCCAGCAGCCCAGGGGCGGGGGGGCGGAATGAGCAGTTCTTC. Full variable domain (remainder filled in from reference TRBV9 and TRBJ2-1): DSGVTQTPKHLITATGQRVTLRCSPRSGDLSVYWYQQSLDQGLQFLIQYYNGEERAKGNILERFSAQQFPDLHSELNLSSLELGDSALYFCASSPGAGGRNEQFFGPGTRLTVL.

The CDR3 region is CASKGRGQGVNTGELFF. DNA for the CDR3: TGTGCCAGTAAGGGGAGAGGGCAGGGGGTCAACACCGGGGAGCTGTTTTTT. V is TRBV19 and J is TRBJ2-2, with 7 bases aligning to TRBD1. Trimming removed 7 bases from V and 2 bases from J; junction bases left unmatched: 13. There are 17 residues in the CDR3. Germline V gene sequence: CDR1 LNHDA, CDR2 SQIVND (reference sequence).

This clone was detected once. This sequence joins TRBV3-1 (or the pseudogene TRBV3-2) and TRBJ1-4, with no clear D. The length of the CDR3 is 13 residues. Deletions cut 4 bases from V and 8 bases from J, with 11 bases between. Germline V gene lookup returns CDR1 LGHDT and CDR2 YNNKEL (reference sequence). CDR3 nucleotide sequence: TGTGCCAGCAGCCGGAGGGCAGAGGAAAAACTGTTTTTT. Translated, it gives CASSRRAEEKLFF.

The chain joins TRBV3-1 (or the pseudogene TRBV3-2) to TRBJ1-6; the match to TRBD1 covers 10 bases. This CDR3 comprises 15 residues. V lost 5 bases, J lost 7 bases, and 5 bases stayed unmatched. Germline CDR1 is LGHDT and CDR2 is YNNKEL (reference sequence). CDR3: CASSEGQGVNSPLHF. CDR3 coding DNA: TGTGCCAGCAGCGAAGGACAGGGGGTGAATTCACCCCTCCACTTT.

The V call is TRBV3-1 (or the pseudogene TRBV3-2), the J call TRBJ1-2; D unclear. Per germline, CDR1 LGHDT and CDR2 YNNKEL (reference sequence). The CDR3 runs 13 residues. The V end was cut by 4 bases, the J end by 7 bases, with 13 bases between. The CDR3 DNA sequence: TGTGCCAGCAGCCGGAGGGAGACGGGTGGCTACACCTTC. Its translation is CASSRRETGGYTF.

This clone was observed once. The rearrangement uses TRBV11-2 and TRBJ1-2; 10 bases fit TRBD1. Germline V gives CDR1 SGHAT, CDR2 FQNNGV. V gave up 5 bases and J gave up 8 bases; unmatched junction bases: 11. This CDR3 is 15 amino acids long. CDR3 in amino acids: CASSLTTGQGLGYTF. The CDR3 DNA is TGTGCCAGCAGCCTCACGACGGGACAGGGGCTGGGCTACACCTTC.

The J gene is TRBJ1-2, the V gene TRBV7-9, with D unclear. This CDR3 is 14 amino acids long. The germline V and J ends were trimmed by 1 base and 3 bases, with 9 bases remaining between them. The germline CDR1 and CDR2 sequences are SEHNR and FQNEAQ (reference sequence). The CDR3 bases are TGTGCCAGCAGCTTAGATGAGGTGGACTATGGCTACACCTTC. This gives the protein CASSLDEVDYGYTF.

The chain links TRBV7-9 to TRBJ2-6, with TRBD1 matching 8 bases. J was trimmed by 2 bases and V by 1 base; bases with no gene match: 7. This CDR3 comprises 18 residues. Germline V gene data show CDR1 as SEHNR and CDR2 as FQNEAQ (reference sequence). The CDR3: CASSLGDRGSTGANVLTF. CDR3 nucleotide sequence: TGTGCCAGCAGCTTAGGAGACAGGGGATCGACTGGGGCCAACGTCCTGACTTTC.

This clone was recorded only once. The chain uses TRBV19 and TRBJ2-7; 7 nucleotides align to TRBD1. Germline V gives CDR1 LNHDA, CDR2 SQIVND (reference sequence). The CDR3 is made up of 14 amino acids. With 5 bases clipped from V and 6 bases from J, the junction kept 10 bases outside the gene matches. This chain's CDR3 is CASSVGGEIGEQYF. Written as DNA, the CDR3 is TGTGCCAGTAGTGTAGGGGGCGAAATTGGCGAGCAGTACTTC.

The chain joins TRBV5-4 to TRBJ2-3; 9 bases are shared with TRBD2. Germline assignment: CDR1 SGHNT and CDR2 YYREEE (reference sequence). The CDR3 contains 18 residues. V shed 4 bases and J 1 base; nucleotides not matched to a gene: 13. CDR3 in DNA: TGTGCCAGCAGCACATTTCAGCGGGGGGCCATGGGCACAGATACGCAGTATTTT. It is translated as CASSTFQRGAMGTDTQYF. The full variable domain, completed using reference TRBV5-4 and TRBJ2-3, is ETGVTQSPTHLIKTRGQQVTLRCSSQSGHNTVSWYQQALGQGPQFIFQYYREEENGRGNFPPRFSGLQFPNYSSELNVNALELDDSALYLCASSTFQRGAMGTDTQYFGPGTRLTVL.

Details on this clone: Its ends do not fully match the called genes, so a read error is possible. This chain uses TRBV19 with TRBJ2-7, with 11 bases matching TRBD1. CDR1 and CDR2 from the germline V gene are LNHDA and SQIVND (reference sequence). CDR3 length: 14 residues. In nucleotides, the CDR3 is TGTGCCAGTGGTATGGGGACAGGGGGTTACGAGCAGTACTTC. Translating gives CASGMGTGGYEQYF.

The genes are TRBV5-1 and TRBJ1-1, with TRBD1 as a possible D gene (5 bases). The CDR3 loop spans 14 amino acids. V lost 5 bases, J lost 1 base, and 12 bases lay in between. CDR1 and CDR2 from the germline V gene are SGHRS and YFSETQ. Here the CDR3 reads CASRVGTPNTEAFF. In DNA, the CDR3 is TGCGCCAGCAGGGTGGGGACTCCGAACACTGAAGCTTTCTTT.

The rearrangement uses TRBV5-1 and TRBJ1-2; 8 bases map to TRBD1. After removal of 2 bases from V and 8 bases from J, the junction contained 5 bases not matched to a gene. The CDR3 totals 13 residues. CDR1 is SGHRS, CDR2 YFSETQ, per germline. The CDR3 spells CASSFRDRNGYTF. CDR3 in DNA: TGCGCCAGCAGCTTCCGGGACAGGAACGGCTACACCTTC.

The chain couples TRBV15 to TRBJ2-3; 14 bases match TRBD2. The CDR3 extends over 15 amino acids. The V and J ends lost 2 bases and 11 bases, in that order; junction bases with no gene match: 6. Germline lookup yields CDR1 LNHNV and CDR2 YYDKDF (reference sequence). CDR3 DNA: TGTGCCACCAGCAGACGCGGGACTAGCGGGGGCGGGCAGTATTTT. Translation gives CATSRRGTSGGGQYF.